Following are 26 T cell receptor beta chains from one sample sequenced in a study of beta chain features in type 1 diabetes. Sequencing targeted expressed TCRB transcripts, as all isolated RNA had been reverse transcribed. Assay: immunoSEQ multiplex PCR; the TCRdb copy retains only in-frame clones and omits some. The repertoire holds under 95,000 clones, with approximately 32% as singletons. Sequenced material: stem cell memory CD4+ T cells from blood. Receptor source: a woman in her late teens or twenties in good health.

In its sample, this clone was seen once. The genes are TRBV28 and TRBJ1-4; no reliable D call. Germline assignment: CDR1 MDHEN and CDR2 SYDVKM. Trimming cost V 3 bases and J 2 bases, with 7 bases left between them. This CDR3 is built from 14 residues. The CDR3 loop is CASSLRGTNEKLFF. CDR3 coding DNA: TGTGCCAGCAGTTTGAGAGGCACTAATGAAAAACTGTTTTTT.

The chain joins TRBV18 to TRBJ1-5; TRBD1 matches at 8 bases. CDR1 and CDR2 from the germline V gene are KGHSH and LQKENI. Trimming removed 6 bases from V and 3 bases from J; junction bases left unmatched: 7. The CDR3 contains 15 residues. This CDR3 is CASSWGQVINQPQHF. CDR3 bases: TGTGCCAGCTCCTGGGGACAGGTGATCAATCAGCCCCAGCATTTT. Filled out from reference TRBV18 and TRBJ1-5, the complete variable domain reads NAGVMQNPRHLVRRRGQEARLRCSPMKGHSHVYWYRQLPEEGLKFMVYLQKENIIDESGMPKERFSAEFPKEGPSILRIQQVVRGDSAAYFCASSWGQVINQPQHFGDGTRLSIL.

The chain has TRBV7-3 and TRBJ1-3; 8 nucleotides match TRBD1. V gave up 5 bases and J gave up 4 bases; unmatched junction bases: 1. CDR1 is SGHTA, CDR2 FQGTGA, per germline. The length of the CDR3 is 13 residues. CDR3 sequence reads: CASSRDRGNTIYF. CDR3 nucleotide sequence: TGTGCCAGCAGCCGGGACAGGGGAAACACCATATATTTT. The full variable domain, its missing parts supplied by reference TRBV7-3 and TRBJ1-3, is GAGVSQTPSNKVTEKGKYVELRCDPISGHTALYWYRQSLGQGPEFLIYFQGTGAADDSGLPNDRFFAVRPEGSVSTLKIQRTERGDSAVYLCASSRDRGNTIYFGEGSWLTVV.

This clone appeared a few times. This sequence joins TRBV4-1 and TRBJ2-1; 10 nucleotides agree with TRBD2. The V gene's germline CDR1 is MGHRA and CDR2 YSYEKL. This CDR3 spans 15 amino acids. With V trimmed by 3 bases and J by 5 bases, 4 bases remained unmatched. DNA for the CDR3: TGCGCCAGCAGCCAGTGGACTAGCGGAAACAATGAGCAGTTCTTC. Encoded protein: CASSQWTSGNNEQFF.

The chain combines TRBV19 with TRBJ2-5, with TRBD2 matching 11 bases. CDR3 length equals 14 residues. The V and J ends lost 4 bases and 4 bases, in that order; junction bases with no gene match: 2. Germline CDR1 and CDR2: LNHDA and SQIVND (reference sequence). CDR3 loop: CASSTLAGGETQYF. The CDR3 DNA follows: TGTGCCAGTAGTACCCTAGCGGGAGGAGAGACCCAGTACTTC.

The chain uses TRBV9 and TRBJ2-1; tentatively, D is TRBD1 (5 bases). CDR3 length: 13 amino acids. V was clipped by 0 bases and J by 9 bases, with 10 bases between them. Germline V gene sequence: CDR1 SGDLS, CDR2 YYNGEE. The CDR3 coding sequence is TGTGCCAGCAGCGTAGGCGACAGAAGTGAGCAGTTCTTC. Translated: CASSVGDRSEQFF.

The genes are TRBV30 and TRBJ2-1; the D is unclear. Looked up from germline, CDR1 is GTSNPN and CDR2 is SVGIG (reference sequence). The V end lost 2 bases, the J end lost 2 bases, and 10 bases lay between the germline ends. The CDR3 is made up of 14 amino acids. CDR3: CAWSSSAAYNEQFF. The CDR3 region has the DNA TGTGCCTGGAGTAGCAGCGCTGCCTACAATGAGCAGTTCTTC. Combining the CDR3 with reference TRBV30 and TRBJ2-1 gives the whole variable domain SQTIHQWPATLVQPVGSPLSLECTVEGTSNPNLYWYRQAAGRGLQLLFYSVGIGQISSEVPQNLSASRPQDRQFILSSKKLLLSDSGFYLCAWSSSAAYNEQFFGPGTRLTVL.

This sequence joins TRBV7-9 and TRBJ2-5; 7 bases fit TRBD1. J was trimmed by 1 base and V by 4 bases; bases with no gene match: 12. CDR3 length equals 17 residues. The V gene's germline CDR1 is SEHNR and CDR2 FQNEAQ (reference sequence). The CDR3 DNA sequence: TGTGCCAGCAGCTCCCCCCCCGACAGGGCCGCCCAAGAGACCCAGTACTTC. This codes for CASSSPPDRAAQETQYF.

This rearrangement joins TRBV4-1 to TRBJ2-1; maybe TRBD2 (6 bases). V was trimmed by 4 bases and J by 7 bases, leaving 14 bases between them. Per the germline V gene, CDR1 is MGHRA and CDR2 is YSYEKL. The CDR3 loop spans 14 amino acids. CDR3 sequence: CASSPRGRRNEQFF. CDR3 DNA sequence: TGCGCCAGCAGCCCCAGAGGGAGGAGAAATGAGCAGTTCTTC.

Here the CDR3 reads CASSERRGTQETQYF. CDR3 in DNA: TGTGCCAGCAGTGAAAGACGGGGAACCCAAGAGACCCAGTACTTC. This chain uses TRBV2 with TRBJ2-5, with D perhaps matching TRBD2 (5 bases). CDR1 is SNHLY, CDR2 FYNNEI, per germline. V was cut by 2 bases and J by 1 base, with 11 bases left in between. This CDR3 is built from 15 residues.

This clone was recorded a few times. The chain combines TRBV5-4 with TRBJ1-2; D may be TRBD1 (5 bases). V was pared by 5 bases and J by 1 base, with 15 bases between. CDR1 and CDR2 from the germline V gene are SGHNT and YYREEE (reference sequence). The CDR3 covers 15 residues. CDR3 sequence (DNA): TGTGCCAGCAGGGTTTTTGAGACAGTTAACTATGGCTACACCTTC. It translates to CASRVFETVNYGYTF.

The rearrangement joins TRBV4-1 to TRBJ1-1; weak D call: TRBD1 (5 bases). The V end was cut by 0 bases, the J end by 0 bases, with 5 bases between. The CDR3 length is 14 residues. Germline CDR1 is MGHRA and CDR2 is YSYEKL. CDR3 sequence (DNA): TGCGCCAGCAGCCAAGACAGGGTGAACACTGAAGCTTTCTTT. Translation: CASSQDRVNTEAFF.

This chain connects TRBV9 to TRBJ1-2; D is ambiguous. V was shortened by 0 bases and J by 4 bases, with 13 bases between the two germline ends. CDR1 is SGDLS, CDR2 YYNGEE, per germline. The length of the CDR3 is 15 residues. The CDR3 DNA reads as TGTGCCAGCAGCGTAGGAGAGGGAGCTAGCTATGGCTACACCTTC. This gives the protein CASSVGEGASYGYTF.

This sequence joins TRBV7-2 and TRBJ2-5; D is unresolved. Germline V gives CDR1 SGHTA, CDR2 FQGNSA. The ends were cut back, 4 bases at V and 4 bases at J, with 10 bases in the middle. The CDR3 consists of 13 residues. CDR3 DNA: TGTGCCAGCAGCTCCCCATTCATAGAGACCCAGTACTTC. It is translated as CASSSPFIETQYF.

The chain has TRBV2 and TRBJ2-1, with 14 bases that match TRBD2. This CDR3 spans 14 amino acids. Germline values: CDR1 SNHLY, CDR2 FYNNEI. Trimming removed 3 bases from V and 13 bases from J; junction bases left unmatched: 5. The CDR3: CASSETGLAGVQFF. In DNA form, the CDR3 reads TGTGCCAGCAGTGAGACGGGACTAGCGGGGGTACAGTTCTTC.

The chain joins TRBV28 to TRBJ2-7; 7 nucleotides match TRBD1. Per the germline V gene, CDR1 is MDHEN and CDR2 is SYDVKM. This CDR3 comprises 13 residues. V lost 1 base, J lost 8 bases, and 5 bases stayed unmatched. The DNA for the CDR3 is TGTGCCAGCAGTTTATTACAGGGGATTAAGCAGTACTTC. Translating it yields CASSLLQGIKQYF.

This clone was counted between two and nine times. V and J are TRBV13 and TRBJ2-7, with 7 bases that match TRBD1. Germline trimming cut 5 bases from V and 4 bases from J; bases unmatched to any gene: 5. Per the germline V gene, CDR1 is PRHDT and CDR2 is FYEKMQ (reference sequence). This CDR3 is 13 amino acids long. The CDR3 DNA follows: TGTGCCAGCAGCGACATACAGGGGTACGAGCAGTACTTC. Translation gives CASSDIQGYEQYF.

In its sample, this clone was seen many times. The chain couples TRBV15 to TRBJ2-3; no definite D call. Germline V lookup: CDR1 LNHNV, CDR2 YYDKDF (reference sequence). V dropped 4 bases and J dropped 1 base, with 9 bases sitting between them. This CDR3 comprises 14 residues. The CDR3 protein is CATSTYSGTDTQYF. Here the CDR3 DNA reads TGTGCCACCAGCACGTATTCGGGCACAGATACGCAGTATTTT.

This clone turned up a few times. The chain carries TRBV9 and TRBJ2-4, with D possibly matching TRBD1 (5 bases). Trimming cost V 3 bases and J 8 bases, with 9 bases left between them. The CDR3 totals 12 residues. The germline CDR1 and CDR2 sequences are SGDLS and YYNGEE. CDR3 coding DNA: TGTGCCAGCAGCGCAGGGAATTACATTCAGTACTTC. Its protein product is CASSAGNYIQYF.

This clone was counted a few times. This sequence joins TRBV6-6 and TRBJ2-3, with 7 nucleotides matching TRBD2. V lost 0 bases to trimming and J lost 0 bases; unmatched junction nucleotides: 3. From germline, CDR1 is MNHNY and CDR2 SVGAGI (reference sequence). This CDR3 has 16 residues. The CDR3 coding sequence is TGTGCCAGCAGTTACTCGGGAGCGGGAAGCACAGATACGCAGTATTTT. Amino acids: CASSYSGAGSTDTQYF.

The chain links TRBV7-2 to TRBJ1-3; unclear D gene. Between the trimmed V and J ends, which lost 4 bases and 6 bases, there was a span of 10 bases. Germline lookup yields CDR1 SGHTA and CDR2 FQGNSA. The CDR3 has 13 amino acids. CDR3 loop: CASSSARVNTIYF. As DNA, the CDR3 is TGTGCCAGCAGCTCCGCCCGGGTAAACACCATATATTTT.

This clone is a singleton in its sample. This sequence joins TRBV30 and TRBJ2-1; tentative D call: TRBD2 (6 bases). Trimming removed 8 bases at V and 3 bases at J, with 8 bases between. The germline V gene encodes CDR1 GTSNPN and CDR2 SVGIG (reference sequence). CDR3 length equals 11 residues. CDR3 region: CARRGYNEQFF. The CDR3, as DNA: TGTGCCCGGCGGGGCTACAATGAGCAGTTCTTC.

This clone was recorded a few times. The J gene is TRBJ2-3, the V gene TRBV7-9, with D tentatively TRBD2 (5 bases). Germline values: CDR1 SEHNR, CDR2 FQNEAQ (reference sequence). This CDR3 is built from 14 residues. The ends were cut back, 5 bases at V and 0 bases at J, with 9 bases in the middle. The CDR3 here is CASSPEGSTDTQYF. CDR3 in DNA: TGTGCCAGCAGCCCCGAGGGTAGCACAGATACGCAGTATTTT. The full variable domain, its missing parts supplied by reference TRBV7-9 and TRBJ2-3, is DTGVSQNPRHKITKRGQNVTFRCDPISEHNRLYWYRQTLGQGPEFLTYFQNEAQLEKSRLLSDRFSAERPKGSFSTLEIQRTEQGDSAMYLCASSPEGSTDTQYFGPGTRLTVL.

This clone has more than one count but fewer than ten. This sequence joins TRBV9 and TRBJ1-1; 7 bases agree with TRBD1. Germline CDR1 reads SGDLS; CDR2 reads YYNGEE. CDR3 length: 15 amino acids. V was clipped by 0 bases and J by 6 bases; unmatched bases: 8. The CDR3 DNA sequence: TGTGCCAGCAGCGTAGCATTAACAGGGGTAGCTGAAGCTTTCTTT. Its protein product is CASSVALTGVAEAFF.

V gene TRBV15 combines with J gene TRBJ2-3; 16 bases align to TRBD2. CDR1 is LNHNV and CDR2 is YYDKDF in the germline V gene (reference sequence). V lost 4 bases to trimming and J lost 6 bases; unmatched junction nucleotides: 7. This CDR3 has 17 amino acids. CDR3 nucleotide sequence: TGTGCCACCAGCACCGGGACTAGCGGGGGGGCAGGGGATACGCAGTATTTT. This encodes CATSTGTSGGAGDTQYF.

CDR3 residues: CASSPGTASYEQYF. The CDR3 DNA is TGTGCCAGCTCACCAGGGACAGCTTCCTACGAGCAGTACTTC. The genes are TRBV18 and TRBJ2-7; TRBD1 aligns across 7 bases. CDR1 KGHSH and CDR2 LQKENI come from the germline V gene. This CDR3 has 14 amino acids. V trimming: 2 bases; J trimming: 1 base; junction bases outside the gene matches: 2.